The TCR beta chain described here comes from a study of CD4 and CD8 cells across lung adenocarcinoma regions. From the PCR reads, TCRdb called clonotypes with MiXCR, one entry per CDR3 protein. The repertoire holds approximately 25,000 distinct CDR3 sequences, with more than 40% as singletons. Germline-derived CDR1 and CDR2 are MGHDK and SYGVNS. CDR3 length: 15 residues. Of note for this clonotype: One end of the junction fails to match germline, which may point to a read error.

Donors had localized lung adenocarcinoma, a non-small cell lung cancer. Sequencing was carried out using CD8+ T cells from the center of a lung tumor. This chain joins TRBV25-1 and TRBJ2-5, with D possibly TRBD2 on 6 matching bases. The receptor was isolated from a male donor with lung adenocarcinoma. The CD4 and CD8 labels of this study may be unreliable. CDR3: CASSEYGGYAETLNF. The CDR3 DNA reads as TGTGCCAGCAGTGAATATGGGGGGTACGCAGAGACCCTGAACTTC.